This TCR beta chain was profiled in a study of T-cell reconstitution after alpha-beta-depleted transplantation in children. Study-level results: Newly made T cells mostly supplied T-cell counts and diversity one year after transplant. Surviving recipient T cells and thymic progenitors accounted for the high day-60 TCRbeta diversity observed in some patients.

Unique molecular identifiers were built into the TCRbeta library. TCRdb processed the PCR reads anew with MiXCR; each CDR3 protein has one entry. The sample shows about 210,000 distinct CDR3 sequences, around a sixth of them seen only once. Worth noting for this clonotype: Its antigen is undetermined.

V lost 6 bases, J lost 1 base, and 5 bases stayed unmatched. CDR1 MNHEY and CDR2 SVGEGT come from the germline V gene. The CDR3 length is 15 residues. This specimen consisted of PBMCs, mostly from graft donor cells, obtained 360 days after TCRalphabeta/CD19-depleted stem cell transplant. V and J are TRBV6-2 or TRBV6-3 and TRBJ2-3, with TRBD2 matching 9 bases. This clonotype originated in a male patient aged 2-9 years who had a stem cell transplant for acute lymphoblastic leukemia, so the T cells may come from the graft donor. DNA of the CDR3: TGTGCCAGCAGATTTAGCGGGAGCGGCACAGATACGCAGTATTTT. It specifies CASRFSGSGTDTQYF.